This T cell receptor beta chain was observed in a study of brain T cells in children with intractable seizures. Data came from immunoSEQ multiplex PCR; TCRdb stores just in-frame clones and leaves some out. Of 110,000 or so clones in the sample, roughly 94% were seen once. The sequence was obtained from a boy less than two years old with hemimegalencephaly and intractable seizures. This specimen consisted of peripheral blood, obtained at surgery.

The CDR3, as DNA: TGTGCCAGCAGCGCTACAGGGGTTCCGATCTATGGCTACACCTTC. It yields the protein CASSATGVPIYGYTF. The chain combines TRBV9 with TRBJ1-2; 7 bases align to TRBD1. Germline loops: CDR1 SGDLS, CDR2 YYNGEE. V lost 3 bases, J lost 4 bases, and 9 bases stayed unmatched. This CDR3 spans 15 amino acids.